Sequencing of this T cell receptor (beta chain) was carried out in a study of blood T cell repertoires in COVID-19 (TCRdb year 2020). About the study as a whole: Collaborator samples came from the United States, Italy and Spain and covered acute and convalescent phases of COVID-19. The material from the prospective study consisted of cDNA or gDNA derived from T cells, B-cell-depleted T cells, or PBMCs. The dataset comprised deeply sampled blood TCRbeta repertoires from subjects exposed to, actively infected with, or recovered from COVID-19. The repertoires were released in a freely available public database meant as a resource for research on the immune response to SARS-CoV-2. Samples came from the ongoing ImmuneRACE study (first 160 participants) plus 1,254 subjects from 6 global collaborators. Sample metadata almost always included a de-identified subject ID, COVID-19 status, age in years and sex. Where HLA class I and class II types were available, the types were taken from metadata supplied by the sample provider, not from assay-based typing.

In the case of this clone: It has no known antigen specificity. Base qualities are missing; no much larger clone stands one base away.

Enrolling through a virtual design, the prospective study's participants ranged in age from roughly 18 to 89 years and lived across 20 to 30 United States geographic areas. Cohort assignment in the prospective study relied on participant-reported clinical history from a screening survey and a study questionnaire. Recovered participants in ImmuneRACE Cohort 3 were defined as having two consecutive negative NP/OP PCR tests, clearance from a healthcare professional, or resolution of symptoms. Mobile phlebotomists in the prospective study collected whole blood, serum and a nasopharyngeal or oropharyngeal swab from every participant. Participants in the prospective study had the option to provide additional blood draws and questionnaires over an approximately 2-month period. Before DNA extraction, prospective study blood samples were shipped either frozen or at room temperature. TCRbeta CDR3 regions were amplified from genomic DNA using the immunoSEQ Assay, a bias-controlled multiplex PCR. Processing in the source paper ran as follows. The number of nucleated cells in each sample was estimated from the amplification of reference gene primers within the assay. To quantify the absolute abundance of each unique TCRbeta CDR3 rearrangement, sequence reads were collapsed and filtered. For each sample, productive Simpson clonality was calculated as the square root of Simpson's diversity index across productive rearrangements. What TCRdb holds here is the immuneACCESS table cut down to in-frame rearrangements. Part of the clones is not present; checked against another copy, under half of the missing clones reflect an unresolved V gene, and the others are unexplained. The V and J calls and clone size were taken over from that table, and D and trimming were inferred from the DNA. For this sample the table gives about 330,000 clones, of which around 87% were detected only once. 5.3% of the sample goes to the ten largest clones.

Findings and caveats that apply to the study as a whole: Clinical and demographic metadata were provided uncurated, with the amount varying by source and participant.

Ends trimmed: V by 2 bases, J by 7 bases; bases unmatched to a gene: 10. Based on the germline V gene, the CDR1 and CDR2 sequences are MGHRA and YSYEKL. Inclusive of the bounding cysteine and phenylalanine, the CDR3 is 17 residues long. Only CDR3 DNA remains: 51 bases, in frame from the first base. The chain joins TRBV4-1 to TRBJ1-6, with 8 middle bases fitting TRBD1. This receptor was identified in a woman aged 25 to 45 who had recovered from COVID-19. Input material: PBMCs or T cells enriched from blood (not recorded which). The CDR3 here reads CASSQFDARQGNSPLHF. The DNA is TGCGCCAGCAGCCAATTCGACGCGAGACAGGGGAATTCACCCCTCCACTTT.